This is a list of T cell receptor beta chains from one sample in a study of T cell responses to AZD1222 COVID-19 vaccine. Here immunoSEQ multiplex PCR was the method, and the copy in TCRdb shows in-frame clones only, minus some. The sample shows 100,000 to 140,000 clones, about 90% of them seen only once. The sequenced sample was peripheral blood, obtained on day 0 of AZD1222 vaccination. The receptors stem from an adult in good health. CDR3s include the opening cysteine and the closing phenylalanine or tryptophan. The order of the fields is V gene, J gene, D gene, clone size, CDR3 DNA, CDR3 protein. A D gene is named only where the DNA matches it firmly. The listing skips clone size in some rows; elsewhere it reads once, few, many or a size class.

>TRBV6-5|TRBJ1-3|.|.
TGTGCCAGCAGTTACCTCGGGTCTGGAAACACCATATATTTT
CASSYLGSGNTIYF
>TRBV7-2|TRBJ2-1|.|.
TGTGCCAGCAGTTTCCTGGGTGGAACTTACAATGAGCAGTTCTTC
CASSFLGGTYNEQFF
>TRBV5-1|TRBJ2-7|.|.
TGCGCCAGCAGCTTGGGCACGACTCCTACCTACGAGCAGTACTTC
CASSLGTTPTYEQYF
>TRBV2|TRBJ2-5|.|once
TGTGCCAGCAGCCCTAAGTTAGGGAGAGGGTACCAAGAGACCCAGTACTTC
CASSPKLGRGYQETQYF
>TRBV6-1|TRBJ2-3|TRBD1|.
TGTGCCAGCAGTGAACCCCGGACAGGACGAGGGGGTCGCACAGATACGCAGTATTTT
CASSEPRTGRGGRTDTQYF
>TRBV7-3|TRBJ2-1|.|once
TGTGCCAGCAGTCCCCTGGGCAATGAGCAGTTCTTC
CASSPLGNEQFF
>TRBV25-1|TRBJ2-2|.|.
TGTGCCAGCAGTGAAGAGGACGGCTTATGGGCCGGGGAGCTGTTTTTT
CASSEEDGLWAGELFF
>TRBV2|TRBJ1-2|TRBD1|.
TGTGCCAGCAGAGGACAGGTCGCTAACTATGGCTACACCTTC
CASRGQVANYGYTF
>TRBV6-6|TRBJ1-3|.|.
TGTGCCAGCAGCGGAACTGCGAAGAGTGGAAACACCATATATTTT
CASSGTAKSGNTIYF
>TRBV7-2|TRBJ2-2|TRBD1|.
TGTGCCAGCAGCTTCCAAGGGACAGGCGCCACCGGGGAGCTGTTTTTT
CASSFQGTGATGELFF
>TRBV24-1|TRBJ1-5|.|.
TGTGCCACCAGGCCGGGACCGCGACCGAGCGATAGCAATCAGCCCCAGCATTTT
CATRPGPRPSDSNQPQHF
>TRBV9|TRBJ1-1|.|.
TGTGCCAGCAGCGTAGCCGGGGAGGGGACTGAAGCTTTCTTT
CASSVAGEGTEAFF
>TRBV6-1|TRBJ1-2|.|.
TGTGCCAGCAGGGAAGAGGACCGCTATTATGGCTACACCTTC
CASREEDRYYGYTF
>TRBV18|TRBJ1-2|TRBD1|.
TGTGCCAGCTCACCGGACGGACAGGGACTTTATGGCTACACCTTC
CASSPDGQGLYGYTF
>TRBV9|TRBJ2-1|TRBD2|.
TGTGCCAGCAGCCCGGGACTAGCGGGAGCCTCCTACAATGAGCAGTTCTTC
CASSPGLAGASYNEQFF
>TRBV28|TRBJ2-7|.|.
TGTGCCAGCGGAAGGGTAGCCCAACGTGCGGGAACCTACGAGCAGTACTTC
CASGRVAQRAGTYEQYF
>TRBV7-2|TRBJ2-7|TRBD1|.
TGTGCCAGCAGCCACAGGGGAACCTACGAGCAGTACTTC
CASSHRGTYEQYF
>TRBV5-1|TRBJ2-2|.|.
TGCGCCAGCAGCCCGAGAGGGCCCGGGGAGCTGTTTTTT
CASSPRGPGELFF
>TRBV4-2|TRBJ1-5|.|.
TGTGCCAGCAGCCAAGATTCGTTACAGCCCCAGCATTTT
CASSQDSLQPQHF
>TRBV19|TRBJ2-5|TRBD1|.
TGTGCCAGTAGACCCGAACAGGGGCTAGAGACCCAGTACTTC
CASRPEQGLETQYF
>TRBV29-1|TRBJ1-2|TRBD1|.
TGCAGCGTTGAGGAAGCAGGGGGCTACGGCTACACCTTC
CSVEEAGGYGYTF
>TRBV7-9|TRBJ1-4|.|once
TGTGCCAGCAGCTTAAATCTCGGTAATGAAAAACTGTTTTTT
CASSLNLGNEKLFF
>TRBV7-3|TRBJ2-7|.|.
TGTGCCAGCAGCTTAAGTCCGGGAATGAACGAGCAGTACTTC
CASSLSPGMNEQYF
>TRBV30|TRBJ1-3|.|.
TGTGCCTGGAGTCGGGGGGGCTCTGGAAACACCATATATTTT
CAWSRGGSGNTIYF
>TRBV29-1|TRBJ1-1|TRBD1|.
TGCAGCGTTGGGGACAGGGGGGTCGAAGCTTTCTTT
CSVGDRGVEAFF
>TRBV5-1|TRBJ2-2|.|.
TGCGCCAGCAGCTTGGAGGCCCAACTGGGCGGGGAGCTGTTTTTT
CASSLEAQLGGELFF
>TRBV7-3|TRBJ2-7|TRBD2|once
TGTGCCAGCAGCTTAGCGGGGGGCTACGAGCAGTACTTC
CASSLAGGYEQYF
>TRBV30|TRBJ1-5|.|.
TGTGCCTGGGGCCCTCTGCATGGTCAGCCCCAGCATTTT
CAWGPLHGQPQHF
>TRBV28|TRBJ1-4|TRBD1|.
TGTGCCTGGGGGACAGGGCAAGAAAAACTGTTTTTT
CAWGTGQEKLFF
>TRBV7-3|TRBJ2-3|.|.
TGTGCCAGCAGCTCATTTAGCGGCTCTAGCACAGATACGCAGTATTTT
CASSSFSGSSTDTQYF